The rows below give T cell receptor beta chains drawn from one sample of a study of monozygotic twins with inflammatory bowel disease. Using the 5' RACE reads, TCRdb records one entry per CDR3 protein without DNA. The listing records fewer than 350,000 distinct CDR3 sequences. Sequencing used blood. These receptors all come from a human donor with ulcerative colitis or Crohn's disease, or a healthy co-twin of an affected twin (not recorded which). Both conserved end residues are part of each CDR3. Fields, in order: J gene, CDR3 length, V gene, CDR3 protein.

J: TRBJ1-1; length: 14; V: TRBV20-1; CDR3: CSAREAGPNTEAFF
J: TRBJ2-2; length: 14; V: TRBV20-1; CDR3: CSATGALNTGELFF
J: TRBJ1-5; length: 13; V: TRBV3-1; CDR3: CASSGPSNQPQHF
J: TRBJ2-3; length: 14; V: TRBV6-1; CDR3: CASTTGLSTDTQYF
J: TRBJ2-3; length: 19; V: TRBV4-3; CDR3: CASSRGVTSGGTSTDTQYF
J: TRBJ1-1; length: 14; V: TRBV4-3; CDR3: CASSQEPEQCVAFF
J: TRBJ1-1; length: 13; V: TRBV28; CDR3: CASSFLGLAEAFF
J: TRBJ1-2; length: 15; V: TRBV5-5; CDR3: CASSLGRTENYGYTF
J: TRBJ1-1; length: 17; V: TRBV11-2; CDR3: CASSFWPRASGGTEAFF
J: TRBJ2-7; length: 14; V: TRBV20-1; CDR3: CSARDNVGSYEQYF
J: TRBJ1-2; length: 13; V: TRBV9; CDR3: CASSQTGNYGYTF
J: TRBJ1-2; length: 17; V: TRBV7-8; CDR3: CASSARPDRAINYGYTF
J: TRBJ2-7; length: 16; V: TRBV28; CDR3: CASSLYGLAGTYEQYF
J: TRBJ2-7; length: 15; V: TRBV20-1; CDR3: CSARIAGGQAYEQYF